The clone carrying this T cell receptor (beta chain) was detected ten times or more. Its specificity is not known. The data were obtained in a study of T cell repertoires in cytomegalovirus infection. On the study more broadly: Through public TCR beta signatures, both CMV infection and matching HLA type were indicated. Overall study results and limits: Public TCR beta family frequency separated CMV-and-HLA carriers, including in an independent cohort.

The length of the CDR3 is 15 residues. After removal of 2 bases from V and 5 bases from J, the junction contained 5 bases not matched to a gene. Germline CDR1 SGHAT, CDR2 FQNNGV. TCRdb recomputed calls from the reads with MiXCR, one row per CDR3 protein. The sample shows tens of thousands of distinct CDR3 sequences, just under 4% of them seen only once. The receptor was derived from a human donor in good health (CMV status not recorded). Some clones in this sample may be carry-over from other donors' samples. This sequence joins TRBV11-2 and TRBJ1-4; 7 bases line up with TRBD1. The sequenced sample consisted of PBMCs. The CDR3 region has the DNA TGTGCCAGCAGCTTACTGGGGACAGTCAATGAAAAACTGTTTTTT. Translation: CASSLLGTVNEKLFF.